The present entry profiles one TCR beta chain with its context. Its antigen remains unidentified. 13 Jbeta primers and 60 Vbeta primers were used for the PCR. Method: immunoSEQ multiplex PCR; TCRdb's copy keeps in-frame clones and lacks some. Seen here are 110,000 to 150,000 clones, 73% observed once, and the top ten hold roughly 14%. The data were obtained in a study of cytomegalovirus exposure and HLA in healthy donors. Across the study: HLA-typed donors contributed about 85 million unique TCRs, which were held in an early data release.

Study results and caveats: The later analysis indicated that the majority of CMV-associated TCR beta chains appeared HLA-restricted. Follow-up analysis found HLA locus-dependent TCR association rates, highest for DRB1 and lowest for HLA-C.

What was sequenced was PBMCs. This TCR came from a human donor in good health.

CDR3 sequence: CASSKGQTKRAPDTQYF. The CDR3 DNA reads as TGTGCCAGCAGCAAAGGGCAGACTAAGCGGGCCCCAGATACGCAGTATTTT. The chain carries TRBV21-1 and TRBJ2-3; TRBD2 reflects the table's D call only, with no check against the DNA. TRBV21-1 is labeled a pseudogene. This CDR3 is 17 amino acids long.